The subject of this entry is one TCR beta chain. Antigen specificity is unknown. The sample comes from a study of PD-1 blockade in classical Hodgkin lymphoma. CDR3 length: 14 amino acids. CDR1 is SGHRS and CDR2 is YFSETQ in the germline V gene. The germline V and J ends were trimmed by 0 bases and 4 bases, with 8 bases remaining between them. The method was immunoSEQ multiplex PCR; TCRdb's version includes in-frame clones alone and lacks a portion of them. The sample carries 66,000 or so clones, about two thirds recorded once. After autologous stem cell transplantation all patients relapsed, and prior brentuximab vedotin exposure differed between cohorts. Findings and caveats of the study: Reports indicated that newly diagnosed patients had lower baseline TCR diversity than healthy donors did. Patients excluded were those beginning nivolumab under 1 year after ASCT. CD4+ TCR diversity, unlike CD8+, rose significantly by C4D1. Sources of repertoire differences remain undefined, possibly disease activity or prior therapy.

This sample comprised peripheral blood mononuclear cells (PBMCs), obtained before the second cycle of nivolumab. The source is a human donor with classical Hodgkin lymphoma. V gene TRBV5-1 combines with J gene TRBJ1-5, with D hard to call. The CDR3 region is CASSLDSRNQPQHF. The CDR3 DNA reads TGCGCCAGCAGCTTGGACAGTAGGAATCAGCCCCAGCATTTT.